The rows below give T cell receptor beta chains drawn from one sample of a study of T cell repertoires in cytomegalovirus infection. MiXCR, run by TCRdb on the reads, gives a single entry per CDR3 protein. Of 200,000 to 250,000 distinct CDR3 sequences listed, about 5.9% are singletons. The sequencing input was PBMCs. These receptors all come from a human donor in good health (CMV status not recorded). Some clones in this sample may be carry-over from other donors' samples. The CDR3 runs from the conserved cysteine through the conserved F or W. The order of the fields is V gene, D gene, J gene, clone size, CDR3 DNA, CDR3 protein. The D gene is left open where the match is weak. Clone size is shown for a subset of rows, as once, few, many or a class of expanded clone.

v_gene: TRBV7-2; d_gene: TRBD1; j_gene: TRBJ1-1; abundance: many; CDR3nt: TGTGCCAGCAGCAAAAGTTGGGACAGGGGGACTGAAGCTTTCTTT; CDR3aa: CASSKSWDRGTEAFF
v_gene: TRBV6-2/TRBV6-3; d_gene: -; j_gene: TRBJ2-3; abundance: many; CDR3nt: TGTGCCATCTCGCCGACGGGGCTAACAGATGCGCAGTATTTT; CDR3aa: CAISPTGLTDAQYF
v_gene: TRBV6-6; d_gene: TRBD1; j_gene: TRBJ2-5; abundance: few; CDR3nt: TGTGCCAGCAGTTACAACAGGGGGCGCGGAGAGACCCAGTACTTC; CDR3aa: CASSYNRGRGETQYF
v_gene: TRBV13; d_gene: TRBD1; j_gene: TRBJ2-5; abundance: few; CDR3nt: TGTGCCAGCAGCACCAGACAGGGGGTATCATTCCAAGAGACCCAGTACTTC; CDR3aa: CASSTRQGVSFQETQYF
v_gene: TRBV20-1; d_gene: TRBD2; j_gene: TRBJ2-1; abundance: -; CDR3nt: TGCAGTGCTAGAGCAGCGGGGGGCCGGAATGAGCAGTTCTTC; CDR3aa: CSARAAGGRNEQFF
v_gene: TRBV2; d_gene: TRBD1; j_gene: TRBJ1-1; abundance: -; CDR3nt: TGTGCCAGCAGACCCGCAGGGGGCAGTGAAGCTTTCTTT; CDR3aa: CASRPAGGSEAFF
v_gene: TRBV11-2; d_gene: TRBD1; j_gene: TRBJ1-1; abundance: -; CDR3nt: TGTGCCAGCAGCTTAGGGGACAGGGGGGCGAACACTGAAGCTTTCTTT; CDR3aa: CASSLGDRGANTEAFF
v_gene: TRBV20-1; d_gene: -; j_gene: TRBJ1-5; abundance: many; CDR3nt: TGCAGTGCTAGTCGGGATCAGGGGTCTGGGCAGCCCCAGCATTTT; CDR3aa: CSASRDQGSGQPQHF
v_gene: TRBV29-1; d_gene: TRBD1; j_gene: TRBJ1-2; abundance: many; CDR3nt: TGCAGCGCTGGGACAGGGGATAACTATGGCTACACCTTC; CDR3aa: CSAGTGDNYGYTF
v_gene: TRBV6-1; d_gene: TRBD1; j_gene: TRBJ1-1; abundance: many; CDR3nt: TGTGCCAGCAGCATCCCCGGGACAGGGTCCACTGAAGCTTTCTTT; CDR3aa: CASSIPGTGSTEAFF
v_gene: TRBV7-8; d_gene: -; j_gene: TRBJ2-7; abundance: many; CDR3nt: TGTGCCAGCAGCTTAAGGTGGCGGCAGGGGCAGTACGAGCAGTACTTC; CDR3aa: CASSLRWRQGQYEQYF
v_gene: TRBV7-9; d_gene: TRBD1; j_gene: TRBJ1-2; abundance: many; CDR3nt: TGTGCCAGCAGCTTAGGCCGACAGGGGAAGGATGGCTACACCTTC; CDR3aa: CASSLGRQGKDGYTF
v_gene: TRBV7-2; d_gene: -; j_gene: TRBJ1-1; abundance: many; CDR3nt: TGTGCCAGCAGCCTCCACCAGGGTTCGGAAGCTTTCTTT; CDR3aa: CASSLHQGSEAFF
v_gene: TRBV7-9; d_gene: -; j_gene: TRBJ1-2; abundance: -; CDR3nt: TGTGCCAGCAGCCCCGTGGGGGGGCATAACTATGGCTACACCTTC; CDR3aa: CASSPVGGHNYGYTF
v_gene: TRBV7-2; d_gene: -; j_gene: TRBJ2-5; abundance: many; CDR3nt: TGTGCCAGCAGCGATCTTCTAGAAATAGGGGGAGAGACCCAGTACTTC; CDR3aa: CASSDLLEIGGETQYF
v_gene: TRBV5-1; d_gene: -; j_gene: TRBJ1-2; abundance: many; CDR3nt: TGCGCCAGCAGCTTGGAGGGGACACCCGGAAAGGGCTACACCTTC; CDR3aa: CASSLEGTPGKGYTF
v_gene: TRBV20-1; d_gene: -; j_gene: TRBJ1-1; abundance: many; CDR3nt: TGCAGTGCCGGCAGGGGATCCCCGGCGGCTTTCTTT; CDR3aa: CSAGRGSPAAFF
v_gene: TRBV6-5; d_gene: -; j_gene: TRBJ1-2; abundance: many; CDR3nt: TGTGCCAGCAGTTACTCGAGGTACGGGATCGGCTACACCTTC; CDR3aa: CASSYSRYGIGYTF
v_gene: TRBV28; d_gene: -; j_gene: TRBJ1-1; abundance: many; CDR3nt: TGTGCCAGCAGACAGGGTAGTGGATTGAACACTGAAGCTTTCTTT; CDR3aa: CASRQGSGLNTEAFF
v_gene: TRBV5-1; d_gene: -; j_gene: TRBJ2-4; abundance: many; CDR3nt: TGCGCCAGCAGCTTGCTCCATATAGCCAAAAACATTCAGTACTTC; CDR3aa: CASSLLHIAKNIQYF
v_gene: TRBV7-2; d_gene: -; j_gene: TRBJ2-2; abundance: many; CDR3nt: TGTGCCAGCAGCTTTATGAGGGACGCCGGGGAGCTGTTTTTT; CDR3aa: CASSFMRDAGELFF
v_gene: TRBV27; d_gene: -; j_gene: TRBJ2-3; abundance: -; CDR3nt: TGTGCCAGCAGTTTACAGGACCCTCGTGTCACAGATACGCAGTATTTT; CDR3aa: CASSLQDPRVTDTQYF
v_gene: TRBV10-3; d_gene: TRBD2; j_gene: TRBJ2-1; abundance: many; CDR3nt: TGTGCCATCAGGGGGTCAGCGGGGGCCGCCGAATACAATGAGCAGTTCTTC; CDR3aa: CAIRGSAGAAEYNEQFF
v_gene: TRBV7-3; d_gene: -; j_gene: TRBJ2-3; abundance: many; CDR3nt: TGTGCCAGCAGCCAACGGGCACCCACAGATACGCAGTATTTT; CDR3aa: CASSQRAPTDTQYF
v_gene: TRBV7-8; d_gene: -; j_gene: TRBJ1-1; abundance: many; CDR3nt: TGTGCCAGCAGCCGAGACAGTGCAACAGCTTTCTTT; CDR3aa: CASSRDSATAFF
v_gene: TRBV5-1; d_gene: TRBD1; j_gene: TRBJ2-1; abundance: many; CDR3nt: TGCGCCAGCAGCTTGGTGGGGGACAGTAACAATGAGCAGTTCTTC; CDR3aa: CASSLVGDSNNEQFF
v_gene: TRBV6-2/TRBV6-3; d_gene: -; j_gene: TRBJ2-5; abundance: many; CDR3nt: TGTGCCAGCAGCCGTTCGAGACAGAGAGAGACCCAGTACTTC; CDR3aa: CASSRSRQRETQYF
v_gene: TRBV28; d_gene: -; j_gene: TRBJ2-7; abundance: many; CDR3nt: TGTGCCAGCAGTTTATCGTCCCAGCTATCCTACGAGCAGTACTTC; CDR3aa: CASSLSSQLSYEQYF
v_gene: TRBV12-3/TRBV12-4; d_gene: -; j_gene: TRBJ1-2; abundance: many; CDR3nt: TGTGCCAGCAGTTTACCACAAACCGGGACCTATGGCTACACCTTC; CDR3aa: CASSLPQTGTYGYTF
v_gene: TRBV29-1; d_gene: -; j_gene: TRBJ1-2; abundance: many; CDR3nt: TGCAGCGATCGACAGGCAAACTATGGCTACACCTTC; CDR3aa: CSDRQANYGYTF
v_gene: TRBV9; d_gene: TRBD1; j_gene: TRBJ2-5; abundance: many; CDR3nt: TGTGCCAGCAGCGGGCGGGACAGGGGGCCAGAGACCCAGTACTTC; CDR3aa: CASSGRDRGPETQYF
v_gene: TRBV6-2/TRBV6-3; d_gene: -; j_gene: TRBJ1-4; abundance: many; CDR3nt: TGTGCCAGCAGTTACGGCGGAGGGGAAAAACTGTTTTTT; CDR3aa: CASSYGGGEKLFF
v_gene: TRBV7-2; d_gene: -; j_gene: TRBJ2-2; abundance: many; CDR3nt: TGTGCCAGCAGCTTAATTGCGGTGAACACCGGGGAGCTGTTTTTT; CDR3aa: CASSLIAVNTGELFF
v_gene: TRBV6-2/TRBV6-3; d_gene: -; j_gene: TRBJ2-3; abundance: many; CDR3nt: TGTGCCAGCAGTTACTCGATGGGACTTATATCGCAGTATTTT; CDR3aa: CASSYSMGLISQYF
v_gene: TRBV19; d_gene: -; j_gene: TRBJ1-1; abundance: many; CDR3nt: TGTGCCAGTAGCCACCCTTCCGGGGGCACTGAAGCTTTCTTT; CDR3aa: CASSHPSGGTEAFF
v_gene: TRBV6-1; d_gene: TRBD1; j_gene: TRBJ1-1; abundance: many; CDR3nt: TGTGCCAGCAGTCAGACAGGGGGCGCAGAAACTGAAGCTTTCTTT; CDR3aa: CASSQTGGAETEAFF
v_gene: TRBV5-5; d_gene: -; j_gene: TRBJ2-7; abundance: many; CDR3nt: TGTGCCAGCAGCCCCCAGGCGGGATTTTACGAGCAGTACTTC; CDR3aa: CASSPQAGFYEQYF
v_gene: TRBV18; d_gene: TRBD1; j_gene: TRBJ2-3; abundance: -; CDR3nt: TGTGCCAGCTCACCCCTGACAGGGATGGGGGCAGATACGCAGTATTTT; CDR3aa: CASSPLTGMGADTQYF
v_gene: TRBV25-1; d_gene: -; j_gene: TRBJ1-5; abundance: few; CDR3nt: TGTGCCAGCAGTGAGTGGGGAACTCAGCCCCAGCATTTT; CDR3aa: CASSEWGTQPQHF
v_gene: TRBV20-1; d_gene: TRBD1; j_gene: TRBJ2-7; abundance: -; CDR3nt: TGCAGTACCGACAGGGGATCCTACGAGCAGTACTTC; CDR3aa: CSTDRGSYEQYF
v_gene: TRBV20-1; d_gene: TRBD2; j_gene: TRBJ2-3; abundance: many; CDR3nt: TGCAGTGCCGCAGAGGGACTAGCGGGGGGAGATACGCAGTATTTT; CDR3aa: CSAAEGLAGGDTQYF
v_gene: TRBV3-1; d_gene: TRBD2; j_gene: TRBJ2-1; abundance: few; CDR3nt: TGTGCCAGCGGGGGAGGGAAGAATGAGCAGTTCTTC; CDR3aa: CASGGGKNEQFF
v_gene: TRBV20-1; d_gene: -; j_gene: TRBJ2-1; abundance: many; CDR3nt: TGCAGTGCTAGAGATGGGGGCCGGGACTTCTACAATGAGCAGTTCTTC; CDR3aa: CSARDGGRDFYNEQFF
v_gene: TRBV7-2; d_gene: TRBD1; j_gene: TRBJ1-5; abundance: many; CDR3nt: TGTGCCAGCAGCCTCGACAGGGGAAGGGAGCCCCAGCATTTT; CDR3aa: CASSLDRGREPQHF
v_gene: TRBV2; d_gene: -; j_gene: TRBJ1-3; abundance: many; CDR3nt: TGTGCCAGCACCTCTGAGAGGGTGAGCTCTGGAAACACCATATATTTT; CDR3aa: CASTSERVSSGNTIYF
v_gene: TRBV20-1; d_gene: TRBD1; j_gene: TRBJ1-4; abundance: many; CDR3nt: TGCAGTGCTGCCGACAGGGGTAATGAAAAACTGTTTTTT; CDR3aa: CSAADRGNEKLFF
v_gene: TRBV7-2; d_gene: TRBD2; j_gene: TRBJ2-5; abundance: many; CDR3nt: TGTGCCAGCAGCTTTTTAGCGGGGGGGCGGGAGACCCAGTACTTC; CDR3aa: CASSFLAGGRETQYF
v_gene: TRBV9; d_gene: TRBD1; j_gene: TRBJ1-2; abundance: many; CDR3nt: TGTGCCAGCAGCGACGACGCGGACAGGAACTATGGCTACACCTTC; CDR3aa: CASSDDADRNYGYTF
v_gene: TRBV7-2; d_gene: -; j_gene: TRBJ2-3; abundance: many; CDR3nt: TGTGCCAGCAGCTTTCCCCTCCCGGGAAATACGCAGTATTTT; CDR3aa: CASSFPLPGNTQYF
v_gene: TRBV7-2; d_gene: -; j_gene: TRBJ1-5; abundance: many; CDR3nt: TGTGCCAGCAGATTTACAGGTCAGCCCCAGCATTTT; CDR3aa: CASRFTGQPQHF
v_gene: TRBV5-1; d_gene: TRBD2; j_gene: TRBJ2-1; abundance: many; CDR3nt: TGCGCCAGCAGCTTGACTAGCGGGTCCCATGAGCAGTTCTTC; CDR3aa: CASSLTSGSHEQFF
v_gene: TRBV2; d_gene: -; j_gene: TRBJ2-1; abundance: many; CDR3nt: TGTGCCAGCCAACTGGGTGGGCTAGCAAATCGGAATGAGCAGTTCTTC; CDR3aa: CASQLGGLANRNEQFF
v_gene: TRBV27; d_gene: TRBD1; j_gene: TRBJ2-3; abundance: many; CDR3nt: TGTGCCAGCAGTTCGGGACAGCTTGTGAAAGACACAGATACGCAGTATTTT; CDR3aa: CASSSGQLVKDTDTQYF
v_gene: TRBV4-3; d_gene: -; j_gene: TRBJ2-3; abundance: few; CDR3nt: TGCGCCAGCAGCCAAGATTGGGGTGATACGCAGTATTTT; CDR3aa: CASSQDWGDTQYF